This TCR beta chain originates from a study of blood T cell repertoires in COVID-19. Turning to the study itself: COVID-19 samples collected from the United States, Italy and Spain covered acute and convalescent phases.

This clone was seen only once. Libraries were prepared by immunoSEQ multiplex PCR; TCRdb keeps only in-frame clonotypes and omits some of them. This sample has 150,000 to 200,000 clones, with approximately 90% found just once. V lost 3 bases and J lost 2, with 10 bases in between. This CDR3 has 13 residues. Germline-derived CDR1 and CDR2 are SQVTM and ANQGSEA. The specimen was peripheral blood. The receptor was isolated from a man aged 50-60 years with acute or convalescent COVID-19. The V call is TRBV29-1, the J call TRBJ1-2; D remains unclear. The CDR3 loop is CSVDGRRNYGYTF. CDR3 in DNA: TGCAGCGTTGATGGCAGAAGAAACTATGGCTACACCTTC.